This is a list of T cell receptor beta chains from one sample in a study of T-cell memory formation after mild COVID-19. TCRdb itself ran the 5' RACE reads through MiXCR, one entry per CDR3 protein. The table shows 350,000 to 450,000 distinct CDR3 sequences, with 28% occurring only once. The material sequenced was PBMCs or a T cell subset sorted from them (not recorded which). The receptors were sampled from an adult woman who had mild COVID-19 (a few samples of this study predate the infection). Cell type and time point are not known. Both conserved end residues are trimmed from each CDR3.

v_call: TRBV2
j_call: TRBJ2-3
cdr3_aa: ASSGQGTDTQY

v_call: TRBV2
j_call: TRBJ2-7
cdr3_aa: ASSTGLAYEQY

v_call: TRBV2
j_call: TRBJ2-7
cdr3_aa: ASSSPRMYEQY

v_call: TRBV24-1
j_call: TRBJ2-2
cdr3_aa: ATSASPGQGASGELF

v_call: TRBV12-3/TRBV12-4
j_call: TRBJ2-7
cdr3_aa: ASSSRQGAYFGQY

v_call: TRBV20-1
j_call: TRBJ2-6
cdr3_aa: SARAPSGANVLT

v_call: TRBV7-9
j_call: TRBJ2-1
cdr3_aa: ASSLFGGPAGNEQF

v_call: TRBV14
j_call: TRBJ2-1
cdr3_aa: ASSQDDRWSAANEQF

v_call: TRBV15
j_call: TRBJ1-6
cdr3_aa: ATWEGLGSPLH

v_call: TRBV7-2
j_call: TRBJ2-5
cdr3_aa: ASSLVGAHQETQY

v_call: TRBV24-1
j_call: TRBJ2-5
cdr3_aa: ATSDAGGVGETQY

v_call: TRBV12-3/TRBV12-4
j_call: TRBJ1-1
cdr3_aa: ASSPDWNGNTEAF

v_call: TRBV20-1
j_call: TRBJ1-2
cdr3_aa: SARESGGGDYGYT

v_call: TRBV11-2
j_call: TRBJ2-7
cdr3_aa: ASSYSYYEQY

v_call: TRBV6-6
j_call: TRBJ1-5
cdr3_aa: ASSLQGHQPQH

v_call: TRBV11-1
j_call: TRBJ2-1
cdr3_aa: ASSLGLAGAEQF

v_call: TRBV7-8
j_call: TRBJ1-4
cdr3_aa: ASSTRYRGTNEKLF

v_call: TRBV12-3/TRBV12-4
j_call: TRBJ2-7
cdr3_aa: ASSSGFGEQY

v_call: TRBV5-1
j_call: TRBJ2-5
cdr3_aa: ASTSDPEETQY

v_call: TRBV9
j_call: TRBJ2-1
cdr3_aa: ASSLEPGVDEQF

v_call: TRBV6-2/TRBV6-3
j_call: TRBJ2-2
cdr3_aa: ASKISGIGELF

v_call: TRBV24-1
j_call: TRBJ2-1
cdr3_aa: ATSDLAGGRSSYNEQF

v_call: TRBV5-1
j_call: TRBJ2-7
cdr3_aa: ASSSRWTSGSTYEQY

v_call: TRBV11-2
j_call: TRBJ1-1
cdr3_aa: ASSERWGTEAF

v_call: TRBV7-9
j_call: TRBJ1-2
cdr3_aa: ASRGVSGYT

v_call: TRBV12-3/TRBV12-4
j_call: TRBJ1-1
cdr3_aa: ASSFPGQGTEAF

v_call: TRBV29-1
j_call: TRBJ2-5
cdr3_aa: SGGMETQY

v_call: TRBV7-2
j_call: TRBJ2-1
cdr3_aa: ASSLERGRARH

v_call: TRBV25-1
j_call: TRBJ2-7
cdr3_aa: ASSEGQGPYEQY

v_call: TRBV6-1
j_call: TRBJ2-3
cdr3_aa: ASSARLAGDKDTQY

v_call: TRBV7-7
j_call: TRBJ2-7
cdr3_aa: ASSSTVYSYEQY

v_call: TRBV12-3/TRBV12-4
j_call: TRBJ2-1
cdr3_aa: ASIGWQGRGDEQF

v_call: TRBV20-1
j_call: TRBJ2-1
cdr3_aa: SARDRIAAGRNNEQF